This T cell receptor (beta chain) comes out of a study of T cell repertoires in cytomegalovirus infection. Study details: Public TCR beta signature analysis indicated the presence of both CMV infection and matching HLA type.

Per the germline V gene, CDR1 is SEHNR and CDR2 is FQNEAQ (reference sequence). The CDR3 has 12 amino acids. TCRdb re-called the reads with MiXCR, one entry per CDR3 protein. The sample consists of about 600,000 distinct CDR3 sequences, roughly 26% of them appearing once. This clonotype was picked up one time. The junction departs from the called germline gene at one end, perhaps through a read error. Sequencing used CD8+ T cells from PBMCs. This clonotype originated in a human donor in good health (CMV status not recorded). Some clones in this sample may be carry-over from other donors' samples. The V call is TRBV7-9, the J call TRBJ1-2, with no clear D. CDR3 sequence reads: CPSSPDWSSYTF. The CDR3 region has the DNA TGTCCCAGCAGCCCCGACTGGTCGAGCTACACCTTC.